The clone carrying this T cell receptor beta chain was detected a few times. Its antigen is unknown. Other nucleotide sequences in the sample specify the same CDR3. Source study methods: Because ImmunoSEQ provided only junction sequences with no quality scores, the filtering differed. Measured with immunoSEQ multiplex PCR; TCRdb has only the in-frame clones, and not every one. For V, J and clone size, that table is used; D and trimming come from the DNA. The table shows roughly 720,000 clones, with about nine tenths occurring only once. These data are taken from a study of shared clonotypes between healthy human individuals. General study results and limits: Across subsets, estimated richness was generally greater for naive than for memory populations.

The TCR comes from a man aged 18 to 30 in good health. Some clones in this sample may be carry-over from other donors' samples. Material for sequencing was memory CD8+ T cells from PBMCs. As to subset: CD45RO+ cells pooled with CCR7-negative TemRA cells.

The CDR3 here is CASSSGQTYEQYF. As DNA, the CDR3 is TGTGCCAGCAGCTCGGGACAGACCTACGAGCAGTACTTC. The chain recombines TRBV7-9 with TRBJ2-7, with TRBD1 matching 7 bases. The CDR3 has 13 residues. Per the germline V gene, CDR1 is SEHNR and CDR2 is FQNEAQ (reference sequence). Unmatched junction bases numbered 2, after V lost 4 bases and J lost 2 bases.